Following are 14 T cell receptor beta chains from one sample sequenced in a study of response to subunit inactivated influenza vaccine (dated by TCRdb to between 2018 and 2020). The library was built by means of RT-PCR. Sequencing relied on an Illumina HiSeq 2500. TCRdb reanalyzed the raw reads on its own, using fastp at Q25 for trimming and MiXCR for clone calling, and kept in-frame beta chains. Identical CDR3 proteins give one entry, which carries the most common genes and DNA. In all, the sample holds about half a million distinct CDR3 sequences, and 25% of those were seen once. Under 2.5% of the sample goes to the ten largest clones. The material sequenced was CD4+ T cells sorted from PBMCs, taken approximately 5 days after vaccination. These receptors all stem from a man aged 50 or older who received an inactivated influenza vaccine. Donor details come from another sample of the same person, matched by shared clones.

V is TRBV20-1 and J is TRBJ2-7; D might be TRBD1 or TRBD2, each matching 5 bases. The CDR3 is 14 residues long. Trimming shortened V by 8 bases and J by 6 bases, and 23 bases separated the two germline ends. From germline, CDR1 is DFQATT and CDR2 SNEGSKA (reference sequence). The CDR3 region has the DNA TGCAGTACCCTCCCGTTCATCGGGGCTCGCGAGCAGTACTTC. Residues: CSTLPFIGAREQYF.

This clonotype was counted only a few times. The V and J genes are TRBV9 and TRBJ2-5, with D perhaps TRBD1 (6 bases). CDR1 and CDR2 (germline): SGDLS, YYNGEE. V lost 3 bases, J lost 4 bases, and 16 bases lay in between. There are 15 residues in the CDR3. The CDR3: CASSALNRVAETQYF. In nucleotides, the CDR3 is TGTGCCAGCAGCGCCCTGAACAGGGTCGCAGAGACCCAGTACTTC.

The CDR3: CASSRRGSETQYF. CDR3 DNA: TGTGCCAGCAGCCGAAGGGGATCCGAGACCCAGTACTTC. V usage is TRBV7-2 and J usage is TRBJ2-5, with D tentatively TRBD1 (5 bases). The V gene's germline CDR1 is SGHTA and CDR2 FQGNSA. V was trimmed by 5 bases and J by 5 bases, leaving 12 bases between them. This CDR3 has 13 residues.

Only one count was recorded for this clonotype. CDR3 coding DNA: TGTGCCAGCAAGCAGAACTTCCAAGAGACCCAGTACTTC. Its protein product is CASKQNFQETQYF. The V and J genes are TRBV28 and TRBJ2-5; D call uncertain. The CDR3 spans 13 residues. Trimming removed 7 bases from V and 1 base from J, with 10 bases in between. Per the germline V gene, CDR1 is MDHEN and CDR2 is SYDVKM.

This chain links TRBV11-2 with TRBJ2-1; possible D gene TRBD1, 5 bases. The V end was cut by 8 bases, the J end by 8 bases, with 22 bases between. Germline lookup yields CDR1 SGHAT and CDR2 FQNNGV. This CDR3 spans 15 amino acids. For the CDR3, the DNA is TGTGCCAGCCAGCCGGCCGGCAGGGTGGGCCATGAGCAGTTCTTC. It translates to CASQPAGRVGHEQFF.

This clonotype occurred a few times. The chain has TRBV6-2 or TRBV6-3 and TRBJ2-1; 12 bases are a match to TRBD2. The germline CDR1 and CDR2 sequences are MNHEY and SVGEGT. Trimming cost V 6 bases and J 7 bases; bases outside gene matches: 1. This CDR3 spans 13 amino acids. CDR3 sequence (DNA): TGTGCCAGCAGGACTAGCGGGGGAAATGAGCAGTTCTTC. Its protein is CASRTSGGNEQFF.

The CDR3 DNA follows: TGCGCCAGCAGCCAAGATTTTGGTAACAATCAGCCCCAGCATTTT. Its translation: CASSQDFGNNQPQHF. The rearrangement uses TRBV4-3 and TRBJ1-5; no clear D gene. Germline CDR1 is LGHNA and CDR2 is YSLEER. The CDR3 consists of 15 residues. The V end was cut by 0 bases, the J end by 3 bases, with 9 bases between.

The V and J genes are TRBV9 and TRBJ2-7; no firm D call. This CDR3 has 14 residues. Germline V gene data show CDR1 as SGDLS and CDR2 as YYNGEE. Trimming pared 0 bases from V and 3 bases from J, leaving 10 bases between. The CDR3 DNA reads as TGTGCCAGCAGCGTAGGGCTCTCCGGCTACGAGCAGTACTTC. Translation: CASSVGLSGYEQYF.

CDR3 sequence: CASSLAPGGPGYRNEQFF. DNA of the CDR3: TGTGCCAGCAGCTTGGCCCCGGGAGGGCCAGGATATAGGAATGAGCAGTTCTTC. The rearrangement links TRBV5-5 to TRBJ2-1, with 8 nucleotides matching TRBD2. This CDR3 has 18 residues. The germline CDR1 and CDR2 sequences are SGHKS and YYEKEE (reference sequence). V shed 0 bases and J 7 bases; nucleotides not matched to a gene: 15. Combining the CDR3 with reference TRBV5-5 and TRBJ2-1 gives the whole variable domain DAGVTQSPTHLIKTRGQQVTLRCSPISGHKSVSWYQQVLGQGPQFIFQYYEKEERGRGNFPDRFSARQFPNYSSELNVNALLLGDSALYLCASSLAPGGPGYRNEQFFGPGTRLTVL.

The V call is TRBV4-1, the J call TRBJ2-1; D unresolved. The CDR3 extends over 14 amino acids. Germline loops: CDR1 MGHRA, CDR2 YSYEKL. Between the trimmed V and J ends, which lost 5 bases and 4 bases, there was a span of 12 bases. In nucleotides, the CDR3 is TGCGCCAGCAGCTCAGAAACGGATTACAATGAGCAGTTCTTC. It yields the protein CASSSETDYNEQFF.

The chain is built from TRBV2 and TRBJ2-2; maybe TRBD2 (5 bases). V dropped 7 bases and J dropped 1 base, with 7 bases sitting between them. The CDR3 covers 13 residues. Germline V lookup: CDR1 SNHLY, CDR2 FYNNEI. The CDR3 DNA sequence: TGTGCCAGCAAGGACTGGAACACCGGGGAGCTGTTTTTT. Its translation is CASKDWNTGELFF.

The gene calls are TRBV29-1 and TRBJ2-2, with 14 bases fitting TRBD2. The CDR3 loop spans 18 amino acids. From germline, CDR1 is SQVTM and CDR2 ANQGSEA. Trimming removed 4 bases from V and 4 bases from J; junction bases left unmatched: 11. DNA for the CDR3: TGCAGCGTTGCCCAAGTTGGACTAGCGGGAGGCTCCACCGGGGAGCTGTTTTTT. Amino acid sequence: CSVAQVGLAGGSTGELFF.

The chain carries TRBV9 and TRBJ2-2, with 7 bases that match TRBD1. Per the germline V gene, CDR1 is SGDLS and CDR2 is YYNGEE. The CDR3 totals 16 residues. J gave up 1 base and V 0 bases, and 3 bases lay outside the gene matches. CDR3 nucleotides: TGTGCCAGCAGCGTAGCGGCAGGGGGGAACACCGGGGAGCTGTTTTTT. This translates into CASSVAAGGNTGELFF.

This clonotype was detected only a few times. In DNA, the CDR3 is TGCAGTGCCCCAGACCCTCGGACTAGCGGGGCTTACGAGCAGTACTTC. Amino acids: CSAPDPRTSGAYEQYF. The chain combines TRBV20-1 with TRBJ2-7, with TRBD2 matching over 12 bases. The V segment lost 6 bases and the J segment 4 bases; nucleotides outside the gene matches: 13. The CDR3 contains 16 residues. Germline CDR1 and CDR2: DFQATT and SNEGSKA (reference sequence).